These 25 T cell receptor beta chains were sequenced from one sample in a study of CD8+ T cells in alopecia areata. Investigators isolated RNA and reverse transcribed it into cDNA to act as the sequencing template. Using immunoSEQ multiplex PCR, the repertoire was profiled, and TCRdb retains in-frame clones only, with some absent. This table has about 210,000 clones, around 65% appearing once. Specified treatment: oral pan-JAK inhibitor, 5-10 mg twice daily. The specimen was CD4+ T cells sorted from blood, collected at week 4, from a patient treated with tofacitinib. The receptors were gathered from a human donor with alopecia areata.

This clone has only a few counts. The J gene is TRBJ2-1, the V gene TRBV7-2; D perhaps matches TRBD2 (6 bases). The CDR3 is 15 residues long. Germline-derived CDR1 and CDR2 are SGHTA and FQGNSA. The V end was cut by 1 base, the J end by 7 bases, with 14 bases between. The CDR3 reads CASSLENGGGNEQFF. CDR3 coding DNA: TGTGCCAGCAGCTTAGAGAATGGCGGAGGGAATGAGCAGTTCTTC.

V is TRBV2 and J is TRBJ2-1; D may be TRBD2 (6 bases). This CDR3 is 13 amino acids long. The germline V gene has CDR1 SNHLY and CDR2 FYNNEI. V dropped 4 bases and J dropped 9 bases, with 13 bases sitting between them. The CDR3 spells CASSVERGSEQFF. CDR3 nucleotide sequence: TGTGCCAGCAGTGTAGAACGGGGGTCTGAGCAGTTCTTC.

The chain recombines TRBV5-1 with TRBJ1-2, with D possibly being TRBD1 (6 bases). Trimming left V 5 bases short and J 4 bases short, with 15 bases between. From germline, CDR1 is SGHRS and CDR2 YFSETQ. CDR3 length: 14 residues. CDR3 sequence: CASRESTGIYGYTF. CDR3 coding DNA: TGCGCCAGCAGAGAAAGTACAGGGATCTATGGCTACACCTTC. Variable domain in full (rest from reference TRBV5-1 and TRBJ1-2): KAGVTQTPRYLIKTRGQQVTLSCSPISGHRSVSWYQQTPGQGLQFLFEYFSETQRNKGNFPGRFSGRQFSNSRSEMNVSTLELGDSALYLCASRESTGIYGYTFGSGTRLTVV.

The rearrangement links TRBV9 to TRBJ1-4; 7 nucleotides agree with TRBD1. With 0 bases clipped from V and 3 bases from J, the junction kept 2 bases outside the gene matches. Per the germline V gene, CDR1 is SGDLS and CDR2 is YYNGEE. The CDR3 totals 15 residues. The CDR3 spells CASSVAGGPNEKLFF. Here the CDR3 DNA reads TGTGCCAGCAGCGTAGCAGGGGGTCCTAATGAAAAACTGTTTTTT. The whole variable domain, remainder taken from reference TRBV9 and TRBJ1-4, is DSGVTQTPKHLITATGQRVTLRCSPRSGDLSVYWYQQSLDQGLQFLIQYYNGEERAKGNILERFSAQQFPDLHSELNLSSLELGDSALYFCASSVAGGPNEKLFFGSGTQLSVL.

This chain connects TRBV30 to TRBJ2-5; D is unresolved. Germline V gives CDR1 GTSNPN, CDR2 SVGIG (reference sequence). Trimming removed 2 bases from V and 4 bases from J, with 5 bases in between. This CDR3 region has 11 residues. In nucleotides, the CDR3 is TGTGCCTGGAGTCGTAGAGAGACCCAGTACTTC. Its translation is CAWSRRETQYF.

This clone turned up a few times. The V and J genes are TRBV6-6 and TRBJ2-1; no firm D call. Germline CDR1 reads MNHNY; CDR2 reads SVGAGI (reference sequence). This CDR3 is built from 14 residues. Trimming stripped 3 bases from V and 8 bases from J, with 14 bases between. CDR3: CASSYAGSADEQFF. In nucleotides, the CDR3 is TGTGCCAGCAGTTATGCAGGTAGTGCCGATGAGCAGTTCTTC.

This clone was seen more than once but under ten times. The CDR3 region is CSVVTGTILAKNIQYF. Written as DNA, the CDR3 is TGCAGCGTTGTTACAGGGACTATCTTAGCCAAAAACATTCAGTACTTC. This sequence joins TRBV29-1 and TRBJ2-4; perhaps TRBD2 as D (7 bases). V shed 4 bases and J shed 0 bases, with 16 bases lying between them. There are 16 residues in the CDR3. The germline gives CDR1 SQVTM, CDR2 ANQGSEA.

This clone was observed a handful of times. V and J are TRBV14 and TRBJ2-4; D not certain. The CDR3 consists of 13 residues. Germline assignment: CDR1 SGHDN and CDR2 FVKESK. V was shortened by 5 bases and J by 0 bases, with 5 bases between the two germline ends. The CDR3: CASSGLAKNIQYF. The CDR3 DNA is TGTGCCAGCAGCGGGTTAGCCAAAAACATTCAGTACTTC.

The chain combines TRBV27 with TRBJ1-3, with D uncertain. The length of the CDR3 is 13 residues. The germline V gene has CDR1 MNHEY and CDR2 SMNVEV (reference sequence). V was clipped by 0 bases and J by 1 base, with 1 base between them. This CDR3 is CASSLSSGNTIYF. The CDR3 coding sequence is TGTGCCAGCAGTTTATCATCTGGAAACACCATATATTTT.

The chain recombines TRBV4-2 with TRBJ2-7, with 8 bases matching TRBD2. Unmatched junction bases numbered 13, after V lost 2 bases and J lost 4 bases. Germline CDR1 is LGHNA and CDR2 is YNFKEQ. This CDR3 is 17 amino acids long. The CDR3 loop reads CASSQTGGANQGYEQYF. CDR3 bases: TGTGCCAGCAGCCAAACCGGGGGGGCCAACCAGGGATACGAGCAGTACTTC.

Only a few counts were recorded for this clone. This chain uses TRBV5-6 with TRBJ2-3; D not resolved. Looked up from germline, CDR1 is SGHDT and CDR2 is YYEEEE. Trimming cost V 1 base and J 2 bases, with 5 bases left between them. This CDR3 comprises 13 residues. This CDR3 reads CASSLSDTDTQYF. CDR3 bases: TGTGCCAGCAGCTTGTCGGACACAGATACGCAGTATTTT.

V gene TRBV2 combines with J gene TRBJ1-6, with D perhaps TRBD1 (5 bases). V lost 8 bases and J 1 base, leaving 12 bases between the germline ends. CDR3 length: 15 residues. Germline lookup yields CDR1 SNHLY and CDR2 FYNNEI. The CDR3 region is CASGGKGSYNSPLHF. Here the CDR3 DNA reads TGTGCCAGCGGAGGGAAGGGGTCCTATAATTCACCCCTCCACTTT.

This chain uses TRBV2 with TRBJ1-5; 9 nucleotides match TRBD1. This CDR3 has 15 amino acids. From germline, CDR1 is SNHLY and CDR2 FYNNEI. Trimming took 6 bases from V and 3 from J; bases not matched to a gene: 6. As DNA, the CDR3 is TGTGCCAGCAGCCCCGGGACAGGGAACAATCAGCCCCAGCATTTT. It yields the protein CASSPGTGNNQPQHF. The whole variable domain, remainder taken from reference TRBV2 and TRBJ1-5, is EPEVTQTPSHQVTQMGQEVILRCVPISNHLYFYWYRQILGQKVEFLVSFYNNEISEKSEIFDDQFSVERPDGSNFTLKIRSTKLEDSAMYFCASSPGTGNNQPQHFGDGTRLSIL.

This clone appeared a few times. J is TRBJ1-2 and V is TRBV6-1; D is perhaps TRBD1 (5 bases). V gave up 1 base and J gave up 2 bases, with 11 bases separating them. The CDR3 consists of 15 residues. Germline CDR1 is MNHNS and CDR2 is SASEGT. CDR3 region: CASSEGGTLNYGYTF. The CDR3 DNA reads TGTGCCAGCAGTGAAGGGGGGACCTTGAACTATGGCTACACCTTC.

The gene calls are TRBV11-2 and TRBJ1-1; 8 bases map to TRBD1. J gave up 3 bases and V 5 bases, and 2 bases lay outside the gene matches. The CDR3 sequence is 13 residues long. Germline CDR1 reads SGHAT; CDR2 reads FQNNGV. Written as DNA, the CDR3 is TGTGCCAGCAGCCTACAGGGGGACACTGAAGCTTTCTTT. Translated: CASSLQGDTEAFF.

The rearrangement joins TRBV4-1 to TRBJ2-5; D is unclear. The germline CDR1 and CDR2 sequences are MGHRA and YSYEKL. Trimming took 0 bases from V and 7 from J, leaving 12 bases between them. This CDR3 is built from 14 residues. Here the CDR3 DNA reads TGCGCCAGCAGCCAAGAACGTTTCTTGGGGACCCAGTACTTC. It is translated as CASSQERFLGTQYF.

The V and J genes are TRBV4-1 and TRBJ1-5, with D unclear. Germline V CDR1 and CDR2: MGHRA, YSYEKL. Trimming stripped 0 bases from V and 5 bases from J, with 17 bases between. CDR3 size: 17 residues. The CDR3 bases are TGCGCCAGCAGCCAAGATTGGTTGGGTAACTTGGATCAGCCCCAGCATTTT. Amino acids: CASSQDWLGNLDQPQHF.

The table lists this clone with a few counts. This rearrangement joins TRBV25-1 to TRBJ1-1; tentatively, D is TRBD1 (6 bases). Germline assignment: CDR1 MGHDK and CDR2 SYGVNS. Deletions cut 3 bases from V and 3 bases from J, with 23 bases between. The CDR3 is 18 residues long. CDR3 coding DNA: TGTGCCAGCAGTGAGGGGGGGCTACCGAATTTAGGAGACACTGAAGCTTTCTTT. This encodes CASSEGGLPNLGDTEAFF.

To note about this clone: Other DNA sequences in this specimen translate into the identical CDR3. The rearrangement links TRBV6-5 to TRBJ1-2; 7 nucleotides line up with TRBD1. Germline V lookup: CDR1 MNHEY, CDR2 SVGAGI. The V segment lost 6 bases and the J segment 4 bases; nucleotides outside the gene matches: 2. The CDR3 is 12 residues long. The CDR3 sequence is CASSRDSYGYTF. CDR3 in DNA: TGTGCCAGCAGCCGGGACAGCTATGGCTACACCTTC.

This clone has a handful of counts. The chain links TRBV7-2 to TRBJ2-1, with 12 bases matching TRBD2. The germline V gene has CDR1 SGHTA and CDR2 FQGNSA. V dropped 7 bases and J dropped 7; count of bases not matched to a gene: 2. This CDR3 comprises 13 residues. This CDR3 is CASTSGGGNEQFF. The CDR3 nucleotides read TGTGCCAGCACTAGCGGGGGGGGAAATGAGCAGTTCTTC.

The chain carries TRBV5-4 and TRBJ2-7; D may be TRBD2 (6 bases). Germline CDR1 SGHNT, CDR2 YYREEE (reference sequence). The germline V and J ends were trimmed by 4 bases and 2 bases, with 13 bases remaining between them. The CDR3 length is 14 residues. The CDR3 loop reads CASSLSGSPYEQYF. In DNA, the CDR3 is TGTGCCAGCAGCCTTAGCGGAAGCCCCTACGAGCAGTACTTC.

The CDR3: CASSPGGAEAFF. The DNA for the CDR3 is TGTGCCAGCAGCCCGGGGGGTGCTGAAGCTTTCTTT. The genes are TRBV6-5 and TRBJ1-1; D might be TRBD1 (5 bases). The CDR3 contains 12 residues. The V and J ends lost 6 bases and 6 bases respectively, with 11 bases between them. Germline V gene data show CDR1 as MNHEY and CDR2 as SVGAGI.

The rearrangement links TRBV7-2 to TRBJ1-2; 12 positions match TRBD1. V lost 4 bases, J lost 4 bases, and 7 bases stayed unmatched. This CDR3 comprises 16 residues. Germline loops: CDR1 SGHTA, CDR2 FQGNSA. Here the CDR3 DNA reads TGTGCCAGCAGCTCGGGACAGGGGGCTTCGGGCTATGGCTACACCTTC. This encodes CASSSGQGASGYGYTF.

CDR3 DNA sequence: TGCGCCAGCAGCCAAGATGTGGGGACCAACTCCTACGAGCAGTACTTC. As protein: CASSQDVGTNSYEQYF. The rearrangement links TRBV4-1 to TRBJ2-7; D is tentatively TRBD1 or TRBD2 (5 bases each). Germline CDR1 is MGHRA and CDR2 is YSYEKL. The V end was cut by 0 bases, the J end by 0 bases, with 12 bases between. The CDR3 covers 16 residues.

This clone was found a few times. DNA of the CDR3: TGCAGCGTTGAGTATGGACGGAACACTGAAGCTTTCTTT. Translating gives CSVEYGRNTEAFF. The chain is built from TRBV29-1 and TRBJ1-1; no definite D call. From germline, CDR1 is SQVTM and CDR2 ANQGSEA. This CDR3 spans 13 amino acids. V was shortened by 3 bases and J by 1 base, with 9 bases between the two germline ends.